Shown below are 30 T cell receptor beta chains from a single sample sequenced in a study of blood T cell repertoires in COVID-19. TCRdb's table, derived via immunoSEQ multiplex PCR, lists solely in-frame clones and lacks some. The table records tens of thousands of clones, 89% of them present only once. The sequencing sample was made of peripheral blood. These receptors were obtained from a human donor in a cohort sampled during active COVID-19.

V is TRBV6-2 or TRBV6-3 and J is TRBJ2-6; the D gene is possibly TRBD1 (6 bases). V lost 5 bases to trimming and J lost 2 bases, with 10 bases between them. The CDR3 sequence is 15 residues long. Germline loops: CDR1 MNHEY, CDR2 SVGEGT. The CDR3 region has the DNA TGTGCCAGCAGTAACAGGGTTGCTGGGGCCAACGTCCTGACTTTC. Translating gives CASSNRVAGANVLTF.

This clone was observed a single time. Here the CDR3 reads CASRAYMNTEAFF. CDR3 in DNA: TGTGCCAGCAGGGCATACATGAACACTGAAGCTTTCTTT. The chain joins TRBV12-3 or TRBV12-4 to TRBJ1-1, with D unclear. V gave up 6 bases and J gave up 0 bases, with 8 bases separating them. CDR3 length: 13 residues.

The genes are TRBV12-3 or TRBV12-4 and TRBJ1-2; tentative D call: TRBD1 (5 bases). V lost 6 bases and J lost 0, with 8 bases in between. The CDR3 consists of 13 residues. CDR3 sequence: CASRPTANYGYTF. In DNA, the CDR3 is TGTGCCAGCAGGCCGACAGCTAACTATGGCTACACCTTC.

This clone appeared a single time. The CDR3 sequence is CASSFGAPEQYF. DNA of the CDR3: TGTGCCAGCAGCTTTGGGGCTCCCGAGCAGTACTTC. The V gene is TRBV5-4, the J gene TRBJ2-7, with D possibly being TRBD1 (5 bases). The CDR3 runs to 12 residues. V was trimmed by 2 bases and J by 6 bases, leaving 9 bases between them. The germline V gene has CDR1 SGHNT and CDR2 YYREEE (reference sequence).

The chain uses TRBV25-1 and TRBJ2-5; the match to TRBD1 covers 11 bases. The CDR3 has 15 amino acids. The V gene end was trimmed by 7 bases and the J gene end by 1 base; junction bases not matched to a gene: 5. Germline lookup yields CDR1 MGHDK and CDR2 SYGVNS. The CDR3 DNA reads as TGTGCCAGCACCTCAGGGACAGGGGGCCAAGAGACCCAGTACTTC. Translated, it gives CASTSGTGGQETQYF.

The chain's CDR3 is CASSQNPGTGYGYTF. Here the CDR3 DNA reads TGTGCCAGCAGCCAAAACCCCGGGACAGGCTATGGCTACACCTTC. The rearrangement joins TRBV6-5 to TRBJ1-2, with 8 positions matching TRBD1. Germline CDR1 is MNHEY and CDR2 is SVGAGI. With V trimmed by 6 bases and J by 4 bases, 10 bases remained unmatched. The CDR3 sequence is 15 residues long.

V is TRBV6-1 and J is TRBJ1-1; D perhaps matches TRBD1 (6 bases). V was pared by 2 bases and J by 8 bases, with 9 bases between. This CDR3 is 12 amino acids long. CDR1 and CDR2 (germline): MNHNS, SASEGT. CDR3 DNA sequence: TGTGCCAGCAGTGAAAACGGACAGGAAGCTTTCTTT. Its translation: CASSENGQEAFF.

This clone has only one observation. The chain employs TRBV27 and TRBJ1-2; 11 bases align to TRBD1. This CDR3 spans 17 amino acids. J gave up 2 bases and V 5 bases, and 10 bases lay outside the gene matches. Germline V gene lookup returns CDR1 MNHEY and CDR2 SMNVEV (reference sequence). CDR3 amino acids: CASSPGTGGRVNYGYTF. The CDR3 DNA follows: TGTGCCAGCAGTCCTGGGACAGGGGGAAGGGTAAACTATGGCTACACCTTC.

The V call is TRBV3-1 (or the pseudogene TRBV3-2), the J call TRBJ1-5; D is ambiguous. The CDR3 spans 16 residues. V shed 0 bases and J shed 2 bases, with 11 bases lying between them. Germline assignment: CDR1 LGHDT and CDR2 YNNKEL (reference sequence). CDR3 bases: TGTGCCAGCAGCCAAGATAGGCGGCAGTGCAATCAGCCCCAGCATTTT. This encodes CASSQDRRQCNQPQHF.

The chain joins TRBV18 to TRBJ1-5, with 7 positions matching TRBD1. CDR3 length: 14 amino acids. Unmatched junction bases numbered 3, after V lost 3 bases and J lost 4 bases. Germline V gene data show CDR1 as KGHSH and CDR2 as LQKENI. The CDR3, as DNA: TGTGCCAGCTCACCGCCGACAGGGAATCAGCCCCAGCATTTT. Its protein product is CASSPPTGNQPQHF.

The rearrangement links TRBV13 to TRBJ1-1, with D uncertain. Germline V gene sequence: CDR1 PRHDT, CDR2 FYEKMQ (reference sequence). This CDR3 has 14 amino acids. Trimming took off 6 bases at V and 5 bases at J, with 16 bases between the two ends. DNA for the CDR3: TGTGCCAGCAGGGCCGGGGAGGTTTGGACTGAAGCTTTCTTT. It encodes CASRAGEVWTEAFF. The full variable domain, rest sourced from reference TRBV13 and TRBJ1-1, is AAGVIQSPRHLIKEKRETATLKCYPIPRHDTVYWYQQGPGQDPQFLISFYEKMQSDKGSIPDRFSAQQFSDYHSELNMSSLELGDSALYFCASRAGEVWTEAFFGQGTRLTVV.

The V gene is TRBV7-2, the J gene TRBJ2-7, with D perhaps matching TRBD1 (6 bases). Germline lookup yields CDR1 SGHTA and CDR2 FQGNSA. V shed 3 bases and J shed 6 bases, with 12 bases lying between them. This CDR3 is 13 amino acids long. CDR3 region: CASSLGTGREQYF. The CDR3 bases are TGTGCCAGCAGCTTGGGAACAGGGCGCGAGCAGTACTTC.

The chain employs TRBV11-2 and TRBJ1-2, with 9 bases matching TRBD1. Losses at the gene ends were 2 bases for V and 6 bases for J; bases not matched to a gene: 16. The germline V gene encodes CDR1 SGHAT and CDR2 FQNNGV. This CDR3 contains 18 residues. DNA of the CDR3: TGTGCCAGCAGCTTACGGACTATGGGACAGGGTGGGAAGGATGGCTACACCTTC. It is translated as CASSLRTMGQGGKDGYTF.

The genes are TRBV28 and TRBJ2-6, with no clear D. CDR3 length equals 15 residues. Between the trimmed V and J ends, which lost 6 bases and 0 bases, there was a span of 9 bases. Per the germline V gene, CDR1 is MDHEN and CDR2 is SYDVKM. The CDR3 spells CASSRLYSGANVLTF. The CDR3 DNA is TGTGCCAGCAGCCGACTCTACTCTGGGGCCAACGTCCTGACTTTC.

CDR3 loop: CASSYVGTADQPQHF. The CDR3 nucleotides are TGTGCCAGCAGTTACGTTGGGACTGCCGATCAGCCCCAGCATTTT. This chain links TRBV6-2 or TRBV6-3 with TRBJ1-5, with D possibly TRBD1 on 5 matching bases. The V gene's germline CDR1 is MNHEY and CDR2 SVGEGT. The CDR3 totals 15 residues. With 2 bases removed from V and 5 bases from J, the gap between germline ends came to 13 bases.

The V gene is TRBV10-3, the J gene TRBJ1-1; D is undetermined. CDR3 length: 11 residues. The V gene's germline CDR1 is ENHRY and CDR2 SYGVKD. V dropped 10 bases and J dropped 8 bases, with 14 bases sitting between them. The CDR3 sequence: CATGVRAEAFF. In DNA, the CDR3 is TGTGCCACCGGTGTGAGAGCAGAAGCTTTCTTT.

The CDR3 bases are TGTGCCAGCAGCTTAACCCGGACAGGTGGGAAGGAAGCTTTCTTT. Translating it yields CASSLTRTGGKEAFF. The chain joins TRBV11-2 to TRBJ1-1, with TRBD1 matching over 7 bases. V lost 2 bases and J lost 8; bases outside the gene matches: 11. Germline V lookup: CDR1 SGHAT, CDR2 FQNNGV. The CDR3 spans 15 residues. Variable domain in full (rest from reference TRBV11-2 and TRBJ1-1): EAGVAQSPRYKIIEKRQSVAFWCNPISGHATLYWYQQILGQGPKLLIQFQNNGVVDDSQLPKDRFSAERLKGVDSTLKIQPAKLEDSAVYLCASSLTRTGGKEAFFGQGTRLTVV.

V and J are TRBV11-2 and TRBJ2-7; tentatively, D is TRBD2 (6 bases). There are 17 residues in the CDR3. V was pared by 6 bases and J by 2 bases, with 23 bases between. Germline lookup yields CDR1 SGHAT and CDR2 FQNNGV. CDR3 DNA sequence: TGTGCCAGCAGACTAGCCTGGGGCAGGGAGGAAACCTACGAGCAGTACTTC. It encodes CASRLAWGREETYEQYF.

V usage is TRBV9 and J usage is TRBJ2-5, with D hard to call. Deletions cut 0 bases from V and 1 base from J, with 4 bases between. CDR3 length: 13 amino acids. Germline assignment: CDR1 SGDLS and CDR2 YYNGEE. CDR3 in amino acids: CASSVGGQETQYF. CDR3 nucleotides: TGTGCCAGCAGCGTAGGAGGCCAAGAGACCCAGTACTTC.

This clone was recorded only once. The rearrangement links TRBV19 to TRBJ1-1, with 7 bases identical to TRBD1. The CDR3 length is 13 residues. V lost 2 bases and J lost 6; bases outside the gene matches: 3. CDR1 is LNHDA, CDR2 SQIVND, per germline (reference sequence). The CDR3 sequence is CASSIKGTAEAFF. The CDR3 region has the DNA TGTGCCAGTAGTATAAAGGGGACAGCTGAAGCTTTCTTT.

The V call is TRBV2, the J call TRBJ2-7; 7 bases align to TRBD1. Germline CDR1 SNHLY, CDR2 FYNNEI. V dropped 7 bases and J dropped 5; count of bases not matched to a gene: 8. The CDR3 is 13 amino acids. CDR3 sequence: CASTVDRYDEQYF. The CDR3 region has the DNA TGTGCCAGCACCGTGGACAGGTATGACGAGCAGTACTTC.

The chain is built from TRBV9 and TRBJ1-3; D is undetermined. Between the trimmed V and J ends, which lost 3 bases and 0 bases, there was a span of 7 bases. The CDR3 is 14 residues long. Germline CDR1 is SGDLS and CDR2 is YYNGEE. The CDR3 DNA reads TGTGCCAGCAGCGCCGACAACTCTGGAAACACCATATATTTT. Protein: CASSADNSGNTIYF.

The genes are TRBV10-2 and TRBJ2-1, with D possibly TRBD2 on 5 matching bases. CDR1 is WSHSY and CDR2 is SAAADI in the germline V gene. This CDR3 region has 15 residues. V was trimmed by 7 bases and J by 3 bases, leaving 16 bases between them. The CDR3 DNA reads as TGCGCCAGCAAGGCCAGCGGCCAGCTCTACAATGAGCAGTTCTTC. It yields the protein CASKASGQLYNEQFF.

As DNA, the CDR3 is TGTGCCACCCTTGGGACAGCCCTAGGACATCAGCCCCAGCATTTT. Its translation: CATLGTALGHQPQHF. This chain links TRBV19 with TRBJ1-5, with 7 positions matching TRBD1. The CDR3 loop spans 15 amino acids. Germline values: CDR1 LNHDA, CDR2 SQIVND (reference sequence). V lost 10 bases and J lost 5; bases outside the gene matches: 14.

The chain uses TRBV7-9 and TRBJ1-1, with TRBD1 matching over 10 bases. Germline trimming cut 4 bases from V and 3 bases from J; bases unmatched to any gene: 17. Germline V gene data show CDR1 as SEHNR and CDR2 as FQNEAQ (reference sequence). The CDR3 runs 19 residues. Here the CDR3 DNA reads TGTGCCAGCAGCTCCGAATACTCCGGGACAGGGGCCTCGTACACTGAAGCTTTCTTT. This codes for CASSSEYSGTGASYTEAFF.

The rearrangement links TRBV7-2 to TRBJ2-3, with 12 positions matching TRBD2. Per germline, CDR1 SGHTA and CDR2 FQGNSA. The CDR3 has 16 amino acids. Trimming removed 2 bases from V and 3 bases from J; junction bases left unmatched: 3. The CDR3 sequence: CASSLPLAGGTDTQYF. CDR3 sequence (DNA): TGTGCCAGCAGCTTACCGCTAGCGGGGGGGACAGATACGCAGTATTTT.

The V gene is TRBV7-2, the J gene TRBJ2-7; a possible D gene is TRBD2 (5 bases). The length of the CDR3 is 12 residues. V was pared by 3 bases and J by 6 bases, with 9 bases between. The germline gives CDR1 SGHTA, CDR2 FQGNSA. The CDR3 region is CASSFAAGEQYF. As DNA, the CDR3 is TGTGCCAGCAGCTTTGCGGCGGGCGAGCAGTACTTC.

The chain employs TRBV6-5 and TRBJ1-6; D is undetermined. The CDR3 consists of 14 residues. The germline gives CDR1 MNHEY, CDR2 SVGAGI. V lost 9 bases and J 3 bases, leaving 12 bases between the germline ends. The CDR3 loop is CASRSDIYNSPLHF. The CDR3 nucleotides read TGTGCCAGTCGATCAGACATCTATAATTCACCCCTCCACTTT.

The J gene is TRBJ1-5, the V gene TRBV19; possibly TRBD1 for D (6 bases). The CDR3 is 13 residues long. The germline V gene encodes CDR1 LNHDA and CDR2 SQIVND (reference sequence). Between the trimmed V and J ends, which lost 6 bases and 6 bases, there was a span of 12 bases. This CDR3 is CASRVTGGQPQHF. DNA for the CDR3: TGTGCCAGTAGGGTGACAGGCGGTCAGCCCCAGCATTTT.

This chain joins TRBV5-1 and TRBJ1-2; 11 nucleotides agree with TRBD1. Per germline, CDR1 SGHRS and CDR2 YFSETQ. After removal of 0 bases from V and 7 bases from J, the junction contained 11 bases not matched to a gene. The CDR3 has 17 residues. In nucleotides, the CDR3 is TGCGCCAGCAGCTTGGCGGGACAGGGGGGTATTGGTGGTGGCTACACCTTC. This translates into CASSLAGQGGIGGGYTF.